Below, one TCR beta chain is given with its context. No antigen is known for it. The data belong to a study of vaccination and CD4 T cells after COVID-19. Trimming took off 6 bases at V and 6 bases at J, with 11 bases between the two ends. This CDR3 comprises 12 residues. Per germline, CDR1 MNHEY and CDR2 SVGEGT. Sequenced with the Oncomine TCR Beta short-read assay was DNA taken from cultured CD4+ T cells. Genomic DNA was isolated from cultured CD4+ T cells. TCRdb re-analysed the PCR reads in MiXCR, keeping a single row per CDR3 protein. The sample lists roughly 9,500 distinct CDR3 sequences; around 30% were seen once. This sample's treatment: roughly 11-day PBMC culture with coronavirus spike peptide pools or control peptides (ViraFEST assay). These CD4+ T cells came from an unexposed donor, sampled before the COVID-19 pandemic (2011-2018).

The sample taken for sequencing was CD4+ T cells from blood, cultured in vitro. V and J are TRBV6-2 or TRBV6-3 and TRBJ1-2; no definite D call. This TCR was recovered from a human donor in good health. CDR3 loop: CASSPLEDGYTF. As DNA, the CDR3 is TGTGCCAGCAGCCCGTTGGAGGATGGCTACACCTTC.